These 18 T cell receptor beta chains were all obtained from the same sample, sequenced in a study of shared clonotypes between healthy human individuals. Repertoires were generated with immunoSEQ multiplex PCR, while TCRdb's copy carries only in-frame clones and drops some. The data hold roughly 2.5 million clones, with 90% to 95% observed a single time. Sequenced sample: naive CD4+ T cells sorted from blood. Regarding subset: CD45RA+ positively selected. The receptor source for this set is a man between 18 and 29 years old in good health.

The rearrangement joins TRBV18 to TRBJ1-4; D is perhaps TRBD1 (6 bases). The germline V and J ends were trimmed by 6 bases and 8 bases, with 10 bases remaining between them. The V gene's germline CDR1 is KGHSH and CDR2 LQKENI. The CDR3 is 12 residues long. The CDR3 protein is CASSGQGEKLFF. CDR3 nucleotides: TGTGCCAGCTCGGGACAAGGGGAAAAACTGTTTTTT.

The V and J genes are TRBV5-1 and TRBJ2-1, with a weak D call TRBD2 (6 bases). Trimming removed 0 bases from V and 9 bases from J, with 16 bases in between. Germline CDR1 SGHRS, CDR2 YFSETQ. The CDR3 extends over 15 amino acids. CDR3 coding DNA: TGCGCCAGCAGCTTGGTCGGGACTGGCGGGTTTGAGCAGTTCTTC. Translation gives CASSLVGTGGFEQFF.

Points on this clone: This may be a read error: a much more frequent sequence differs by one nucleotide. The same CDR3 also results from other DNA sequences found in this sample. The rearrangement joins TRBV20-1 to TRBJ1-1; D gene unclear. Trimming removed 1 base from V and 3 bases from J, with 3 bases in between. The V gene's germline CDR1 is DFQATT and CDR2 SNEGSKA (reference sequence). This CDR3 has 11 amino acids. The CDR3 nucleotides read TGCAGTGCTAGAGGGGACACTGAAGCTTTCTTT. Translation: CSARGDTEAFF.

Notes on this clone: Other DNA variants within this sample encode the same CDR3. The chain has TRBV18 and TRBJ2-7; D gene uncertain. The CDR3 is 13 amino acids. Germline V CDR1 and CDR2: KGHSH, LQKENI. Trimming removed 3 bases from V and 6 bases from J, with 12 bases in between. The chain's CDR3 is CASSPGPPGEQYF. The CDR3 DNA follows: TGTGCCAGCTCACCGGGTCCCCCAGGCGAGCAGTACTTC. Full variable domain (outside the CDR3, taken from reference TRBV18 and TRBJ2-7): NAGVMQNPRHLVRRRGQEARLRCSPMKGHSHVYWYRQLPEEGLKFMVYLQKENIIDESGMPKERFSAEFPKEGPSILRIQQVVRGDSAAYFCASSPGPPGEQYFGPGTRLTVT.

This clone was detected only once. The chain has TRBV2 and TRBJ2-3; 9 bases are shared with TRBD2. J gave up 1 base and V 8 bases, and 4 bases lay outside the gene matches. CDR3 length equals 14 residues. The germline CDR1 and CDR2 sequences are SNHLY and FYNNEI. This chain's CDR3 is CASGRLAGTDTQYF. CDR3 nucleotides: TGTGCCAGCGGAAGACTAGCGGGCACAGATACGCAGTATTTT.

The CDR3 sequence is CASSLRLAGGPDEQFF. Here the CDR3 DNA reads TGTGCCAGCAGCTTAAGGTTAGCGGGAGGGCCCGATGAGCAGTTCTTC. The V and J genes are TRBV7-9 and TRBJ2-1; 11 bases agree with TRBD2. This CDR3 region has 16 residues. J lost 8 bases, V lost 2 bases, and 8 bases had no gene match. The V gene's germline CDR1 is SEHNR and CDR2 FQNEAQ (reference sequence).

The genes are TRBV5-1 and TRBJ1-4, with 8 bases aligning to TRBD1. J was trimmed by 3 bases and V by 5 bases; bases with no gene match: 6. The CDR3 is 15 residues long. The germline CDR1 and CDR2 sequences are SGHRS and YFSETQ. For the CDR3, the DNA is TGCGCCAGCAGAGCTACAGGGGGAGCTAATGAAAAACTGTTTTTT. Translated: CASRATGGANEKLFF.

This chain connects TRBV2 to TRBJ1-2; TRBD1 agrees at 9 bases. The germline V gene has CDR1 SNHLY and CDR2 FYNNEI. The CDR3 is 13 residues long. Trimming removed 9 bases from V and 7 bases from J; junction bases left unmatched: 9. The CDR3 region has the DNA TGTGCCAGTAACAGGGGGCAAGGCGGTGGCTACACCTTC. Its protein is CASNRGQGGGYTF.

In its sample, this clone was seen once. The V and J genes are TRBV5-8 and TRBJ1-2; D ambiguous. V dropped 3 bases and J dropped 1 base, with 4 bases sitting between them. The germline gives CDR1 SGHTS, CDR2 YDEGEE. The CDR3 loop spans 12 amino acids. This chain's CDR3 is CASSSDNYGYTF. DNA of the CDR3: TGTGCCAGCAGCTCGGATAACTATGGCTACACCTTC. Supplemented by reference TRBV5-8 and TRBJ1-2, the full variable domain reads EAGVTQSPTHLIKTRGQQATLRCSPISGHTSVYWYQQALGLGLQFLLWYDEGEERNRGNFPPRFSGRQFPNYSSELNVNALELEDSALYLCASSSDNYGYTFGSGTRLTVV.

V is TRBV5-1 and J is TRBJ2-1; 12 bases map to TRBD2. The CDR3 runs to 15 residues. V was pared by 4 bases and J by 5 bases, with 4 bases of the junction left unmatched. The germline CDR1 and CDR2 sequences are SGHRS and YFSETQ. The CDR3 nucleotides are TGCGCCAGCAGCGAACTAGCGGGGGGCCACAATGAGCAGTTCTTC. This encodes CASSELAGGHNEQFF. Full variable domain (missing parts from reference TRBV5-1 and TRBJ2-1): KAGVTQTPRYLIKTRGQQVTLSCSPISGHRSVSWYQQTPGQGLQFLFEYFSETQRNKGNFPGRFSGRQFSNSRSEMNVSTLELGDSALYLCASSELAGGHNEQFFGPGTRLTVL.

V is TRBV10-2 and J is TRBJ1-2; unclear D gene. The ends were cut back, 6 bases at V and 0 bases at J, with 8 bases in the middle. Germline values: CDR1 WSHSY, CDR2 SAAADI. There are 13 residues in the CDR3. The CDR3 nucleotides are TGCGCCAGCAGCCCGGATGCTAACTATGGCTACACCTTC. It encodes CASSPDANYGYTF.

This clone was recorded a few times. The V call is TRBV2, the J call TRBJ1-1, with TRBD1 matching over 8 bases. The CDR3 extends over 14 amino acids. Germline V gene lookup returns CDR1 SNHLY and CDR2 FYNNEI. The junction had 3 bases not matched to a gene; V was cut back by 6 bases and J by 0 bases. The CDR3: CASRPTGVNTEAFF. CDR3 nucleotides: TGTGCCAGCAGACCGACAGGGGTGAACACTGAAGCTTTCTTT.

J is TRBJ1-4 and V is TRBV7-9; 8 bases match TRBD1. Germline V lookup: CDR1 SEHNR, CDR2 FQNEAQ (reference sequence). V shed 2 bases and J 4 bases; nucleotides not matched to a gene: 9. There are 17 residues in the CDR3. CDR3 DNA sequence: TGTGCCAGCAGCTTATTGACAGGGGACTACAATAATGAAAAACTGTTTTTT. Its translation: CASSLLTGDYNNEKLFF.

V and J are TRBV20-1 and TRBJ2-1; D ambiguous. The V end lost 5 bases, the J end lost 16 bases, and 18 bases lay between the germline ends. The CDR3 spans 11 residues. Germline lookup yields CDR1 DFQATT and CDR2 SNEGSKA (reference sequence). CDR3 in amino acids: CSARYEELPFF. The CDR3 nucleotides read TGCAGTGCTCGCTATGAGGAACTGCCCTTCTTC.

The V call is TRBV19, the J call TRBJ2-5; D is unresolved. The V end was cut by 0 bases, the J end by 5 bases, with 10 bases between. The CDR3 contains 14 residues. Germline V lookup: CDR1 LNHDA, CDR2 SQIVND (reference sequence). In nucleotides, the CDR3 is TGTGCCAGTAGTATAGATACAGCTGGGGAGACCCAGTACTTC. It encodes CASSIDTAGETQYF.

The CDR3, as DNA: TGTGCCAGCAGTCCCGGGGGGGGGCGCGAGACCCAGTACTTC. Its translation: CASSPGGGRETQYF. V and J are TRBV27 and TRBJ2-5, with 8 bases lining up with TRBD2. The CDR3 sequence is 14 residues long. Germline V gene lookup returns CDR1 MNHEY and CDR2 SMNVEV (reference sequence). The J segment lost 5 bases and the V segment lost 5 bases, leaving 7 bases of the junction unmatched.

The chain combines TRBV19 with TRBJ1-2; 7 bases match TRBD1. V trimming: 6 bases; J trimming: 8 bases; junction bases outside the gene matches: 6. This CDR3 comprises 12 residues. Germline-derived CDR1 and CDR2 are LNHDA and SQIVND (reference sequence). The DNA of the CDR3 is TGTGCCAGTAGGGACAGGTCGGGAGGCTACACCTTC. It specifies CASRDRSGGYTF. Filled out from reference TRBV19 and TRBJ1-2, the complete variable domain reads DGGITQSPKYLFRKEGQNVTLSCEQNLNHDAMYWYRQDPGQGLRLIYYSQIVNDFQKGDIAEGYSVSREKKESFPLTVTSAQKNPTAFYLCASRDRSGGYTFGSGTRLTVV.

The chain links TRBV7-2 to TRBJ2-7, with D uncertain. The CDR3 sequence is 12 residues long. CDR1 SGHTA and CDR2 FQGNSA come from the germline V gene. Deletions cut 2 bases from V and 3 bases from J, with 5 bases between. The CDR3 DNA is TGTGCCAGCAGCTTAACCAACTACGAGCAGTACTTC. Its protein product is CASSLTNYEQYF.